Listed here are 7 T cell receptor beta chains from one sample, sequenced in a study of metastatic and nonmetastatic thyroid tumors. Using MiXCR, TCRdb re-called clones from the PCR reads. Of about 16,000 clones detected, about 31% appear once; the ten largest clones hold 10% to 15%. Thyroid surgery took place with no prior treatment in any patient. The sequenced sample was tumor tissue. The receptors here all came from a male donor with papillary thyroid cancer or a benign thyroid nodule (not recorded which). Some clones in this sample may be carry-over from other donors' samples.

A few counts support this clone. The chain employs TRBV6-1 and TRBJ2-5; tentatively, D is TRBD1 or TRBD2 (5 bases each). The V and J ends lost 5 bases and 5 bases respectively, with 15 bases between them. CDR1 and CDR2 from the germline V gene are MNHNS and SASEGT. CDR3 length: 14 amino acids. The CDR3 nucleotides read TGTGCCAGCAGTCGGGACGGAGCGCGGGAGACCCAGTACTTC. This codes for CASSRDGARETQYF.

The chain is built from TRBV6-1 and TRBJ1-1, with unresolved D. CDR1 is MNHNS and CDR2 is SASEGT in the germline V gene. Trimming shortened V by 5 bases and J by 2 bases, and 15 bases separated the two germline ends. This CDR3 region has 15 residues. DNA for the CDR3: TGTGCCAGCAGTCCAAGGCAGGAGATCAACACTGAAGCTTTCTTT. Translated: CASSPRQEINTEAFF.

By share of the sample, this clone is medium-sized. The chain's CDR3 is CASSYVDTGELFF. The CDR3 DNA is TGTGCCAGCAGTTACGTGGACACCGGGGAGCTGTTTTTT. J is TRBJ2-2 and V is TRBV6-5; D is unclear. Germline assignment: CDR1 MNHEY and CDR2 SVGAGI. The CDR3 loop spans 13 amino acids. Trimming stripped 2 bases from V and 3 bases from J, with 4 bases between.

This sequence joins TRBV6-1 and TRBJ1-6; no definite D call. This CDR3 comprises 13 residues. Germline values: CDR1 MNHNS, CDR2 SASEGT. V was shortened by 6 bases and J by 4 bases, with 7 bases between the two germline ends. CDR3 residues: CASRTTYNSPLHF. The CDR3 coding sequence is TGTGCCAGCAGGACAACTTATAATTCACCCCTCCACTTT.

The table lists this clone with many counts. The chain joins TRBV10-3 to TRBJ2-1; 7 nucleotides line up with TRBD2. J gave up 13 bases and V 3 bases, and 3 bases lay outside the gene matches. The CDR3 is made up of 11 amino acids. Germline loops: CDR1 ENHRY, CDR2 SYGVKD. In DNA, the CDR3 is TGTGCCATCAGTGATGGCGGGAGACAGTTCTTC. Translating it yields CAISDGGRQFF.

This clone has only a few counts. The chain has TRBV6-1 and TRBJ1-1, with D perhaps matching TRBD1 (5 bases). Trimming took 4 bases from V and 10 from J, leaving 19 bases between them. There are 14 residues in the CDR3. The germline gives CDR1 MNHNS, CDR2 SASEGT. The CDR3 DNA reads TGTGCCAGCAGTGGTAGGGGACGGTTTTCTGGAGCTTTCTTT. Encoded protein: CASSGRGRFSGAFF.

The chain joins TRBV9 to TRBJ2-7; 8 nucleotides line up with TRBD2. V lost 5 bases to trimming and J lost 0 bases; unmatched junction nucleotides: 16. The CDR3 sequence is 18 residues long. Germline V lookup: CDR1 SGDLS, CDR2 YYNGEE. The CDR3 reads CASSVAPSTSGLSYEQYF. In DNA form, the CDR3 reads TGTGCCAGCAGTGTGGCCCCCTCCACTAGCGGTCTCTCCTACGAGCAGTACTTC.